The clone carrying this T cell receptor beta chain was seen once. Its antigen is as yet unknown. This sample is drawn from a study of shared clonotypes between healthy human individuals. Study conclusions and caveats: Across a handful of donors, naive CD4 shared around 5%, naive CD8 more than 3%, memory CD4 over 2%, memory CD8 about 0.4%. Sorted-subset samples were not fully sequenced, rarefaction indicated.

Assay runs were performed at deep level. Some clones are missing from TCRdb's copy, which holds only in-frame ones; the method was immunoSEQ multiplex PCR. The sample lists some 2,000,000 clones, 85% to 95% occurring once. The sequenced material came from naive CD4+ T cells sorted from blood. Sample subset: CD45RA+ positively selected. This sequence was found in a man between 18 and 29 years old in good health.

The CDR3 DNA follows: TGTGCCAGCAGTGATCGAGGGAAGGGGGATTATGGCTACACCTTC. It codes for CASSDRGKGDYGYTF. The chain is built from TRBV6-1 and TRBJ1-2, with a weak D call TRBD1 (6 bases). Deletions cut 3 bases from V and 5 bases from J, with 16 bases between. CDR3 length: 15 amino acids. The germline gives CDR1 MNHNS, CDR2 SASEGT.